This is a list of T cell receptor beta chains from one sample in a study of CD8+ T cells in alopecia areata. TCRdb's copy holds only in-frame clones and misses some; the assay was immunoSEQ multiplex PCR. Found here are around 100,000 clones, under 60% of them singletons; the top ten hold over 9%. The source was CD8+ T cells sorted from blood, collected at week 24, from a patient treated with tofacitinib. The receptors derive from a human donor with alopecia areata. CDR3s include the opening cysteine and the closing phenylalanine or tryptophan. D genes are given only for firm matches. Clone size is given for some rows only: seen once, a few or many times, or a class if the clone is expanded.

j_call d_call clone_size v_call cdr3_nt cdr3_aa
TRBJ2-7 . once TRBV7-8 TGTGCCAGCAGCCCCGGAGGTGTAGGTTCCGAGCAGTACTTC CASSPGGVGSEQYF
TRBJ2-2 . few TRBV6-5 TGTGCCAGCAGTTACTCGATTAGGCAGGTGTCCGGGGAGCTGTTTTTT CASSYSIRQVSGELFF
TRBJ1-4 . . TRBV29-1 TGCAGCGGGTTAATAGTTGAAAAACTGTTTTTT CSGLIVEKLFF
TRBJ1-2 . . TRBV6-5 TGTGCCAGCACCTATAACAGGATCTATGGCTACACCTTC CASTYNRIYGYTF
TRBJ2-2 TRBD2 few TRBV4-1 TGCGCCAGCGGACGGCCGGGACTAGCGGGGGGAGTCACCGGGGAGCTGTTTTTT CASGRPGLAGGVTGELFF
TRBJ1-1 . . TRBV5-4 TGTGCCAGCAGCTTGGGGCAGCTCGAAGCTTTCTTT CASSLGQLEAFF
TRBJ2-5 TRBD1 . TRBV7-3 TGTGCCAGCAGCGCGGACAGGGCCGAGACCCAGTACTTC CASSADRAETQYF
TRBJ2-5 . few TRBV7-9 TGTGCCAGCAGCTTAACGATTGTTGGGCAATTGGAGACCCAGTACTTC CASSLTIVGQLETQYF
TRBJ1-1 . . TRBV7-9 TGTGCCAGCAGCTTAGCCGGAACAATCACTGAAGCTTTCTTT CASSLAGTITEAFF
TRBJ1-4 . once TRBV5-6 TGTGCCAGCAGCGGGGGGATGGACTCGCGTGAAAAACTGTTTTTT CASSGGMDSREKLFF
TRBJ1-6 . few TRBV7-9 TGTGCCAGCAGCTCGGACAGAACGAGATCACCCCTCCACTTT CASSSDRTRSPLHF
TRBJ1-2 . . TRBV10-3 TGTGCCATCCGCGACTTAGGCTACACCTTC CAIRDLGYTF
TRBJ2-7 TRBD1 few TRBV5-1 TGCGCCAGCAGGACAGGGATCGAGCAGTACTTC CASRTGIEQYF
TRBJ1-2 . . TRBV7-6 TGTGCCAGCAGCTTAGTGGGGACTTACCTTCTGGGTTTC CASSLVGTYLLGF
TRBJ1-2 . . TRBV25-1 TGTGCCAGCACCGGGCAGGGGTGGGGCTACACCTTC CASTGQGWGYTF
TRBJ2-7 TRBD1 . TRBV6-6 TGTGCCAGCAGTTATCCCCGACAGGGTGACCCAAGCGAGCAGTACTTC CASSYPRQGDPSEQYF
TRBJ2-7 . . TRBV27 TGTGCCAGCAGTTTAGCCCCCAGGAGGGGCGAGCAGTACTTC CASSLAPRRGEQYF
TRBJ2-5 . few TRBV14 TGTGCCAGCAGCCGACAGGAGGAGTACCAAGAGACCCAGTACTTC CASSRQEEYQETQYF
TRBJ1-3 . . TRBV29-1 TGCAGCGTTACCGACCGAAACTCTGGAAACACCATATATTTT CSVTDRNSGNTIYF
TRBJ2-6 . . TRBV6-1 TGTGCCAGCAGTGAAGCAGGGCTTGACTCGGAGGCCAACGTCCTGACTTTC CASSEAGLDSEANVLTF
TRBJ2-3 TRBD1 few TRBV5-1 TGCGCCAGCAGCTTTCACAGGGGAGCAGATACGCAGTATTTT CASSFHRGADTQYF
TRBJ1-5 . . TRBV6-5 TGTGCCAGCCTACAGGGATGGAATCAGCCCCAGCATTTT CASLQGWNQPQHF
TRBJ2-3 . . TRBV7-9 TGTGCCAGCTTACGAACAGTAGGCACAGATACGCAGTATTTT CASLRTVGTDTQYF
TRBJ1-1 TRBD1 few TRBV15 TGTGCCACCAGCAGAGGGGACAGTAACACTGAAGCTTTCTTT CATSRGDSNTEAFF
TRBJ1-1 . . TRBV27 TGTGCCAGCAGTAGGAACTTGAACACTGAAGCTTTCTTT CASSRNLNTEAFF
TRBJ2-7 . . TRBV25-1 TGTGCCAGCAGGGCAGTCGAGCAGTACTTC CASRAVEQYF
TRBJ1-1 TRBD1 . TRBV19 TGTGCCAGTAGTATGGGACAGGCGAACACTGAAGCTTTCTTT CASSMGQANTEAFF
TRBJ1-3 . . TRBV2 TGTGCCAGCAAGCCCCCAAAGGCTCGCTCTGGAAACACCATATATTTT CASKPPKARSGNTIYF
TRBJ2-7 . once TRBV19 TGTGCCAGTAGTATAGACACCAGGGGCCGGGGCGAGCAGTACTTC CASSIDTRGRGEQYF
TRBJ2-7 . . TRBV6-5 TGTGCCAGCAGCAAGGACCCTTACGAGCAGTACTTC CASSKDPYEQYF
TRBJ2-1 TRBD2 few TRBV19 TGTGCCAGTAGTATCAGGGGACCGGGACTAGCGGGCAATGAGCAGTTCTTC CASSIRGPGLAGNEQFF
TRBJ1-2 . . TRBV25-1 TGTGCCAGCAGTGAATCACGGCCTTGGGGGAGTAACTATGGCTACACCTTC CASSESRPWGSNYGYTF
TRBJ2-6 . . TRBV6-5 TGTGCCAGCAGTTATATAGCCTCTGGGGCCAACGTCCTGACTTTC CASSYIASGANVLTF
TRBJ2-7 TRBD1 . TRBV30 TGTGCCTGGAATGGGGGGACAGGCTACGAGCAGTACTTC CAWNGGTGYEQYF
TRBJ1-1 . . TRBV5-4 TGTGCCAGCACCATAACAGGGTTCACTGAAGCTTTCTTT CASTITGFTEAFF
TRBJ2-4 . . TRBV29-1 TGCAGCGTTGAATATCCAGGACAGGCCAAAAACATTCAGTACTTC CSVEYPGQAKNIQYF
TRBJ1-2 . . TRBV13 TGTGCCAGCAGCGGAACTGAAGGAGAAGATGGCTACACCTTC CASSGTEGEDGYTF